Ten or more counts support the clone carrying this TCR beta chain. The antigen is undetermined. The sequenced fragment ends 3 residues before the CDR3 boundary, so the rest is inferred from the germline J gene. Germline V gene lookup returns CDR1 KGHSH and CDR2 LQKENI. This CDR3 is built from 13 residues. V was pared by 8 bases and J by 3 bases, with 3 bases of the junction left unmatched. These data come from a study of T cell clonality in common variable immunodeficiency. Study-level points and caveats: Authors noted CVID clonality's cause needs subpopulation repertoire sequencing.

The table came from immunoSEQ multiplex PCR; TCRdb's copy has only in-frame clones and leaves some out. The sample yields roughly 32,000 clones, without any singletons. The sample was peripheral blood mononuclear cells. This TCR came from a person between 18 and 69 years old in good health. V and J are TRBV18 and TRBJ2-1; 8 bases are shared with TRBD2. The CDR3 protein is CASGGTSYNEQFF. The covered CDR3 bases are TGTGCCAGCGGAGGGACTAGCTACAATGAG.